One sample yielded the 22 T cell receptor beta chains listed below, sequenced in a study of blood T cells in healthy people across ages. PCR was performed a second time for 7 to 11 cycles using a sample-barcoded 5' primer and a J-beta primer mix. TCRdb itself ran the 5' RACE reads through MiXCR, one entry per CDR3 protein. The table includes some 1.7 million distinct CDR3 sequences, 25% to 30% detected once. The sample was blood. The origin of the receptors is a woman in her twenties or thirties in good health.

There are a few counts of this clonotype. The V and J genes are TRBV20-1 and TRBJ1-2; D is undetermined. V lost 6 bases, J lost 8 bases, and 10 bases lay in between. Germline-derived CDR1 and CDR2 are DFQATT and SNEGSKA (reference sequence). This CDR3 comprises 10 residues. The CDR3 DNA sequence: TGCAGTGCCCTTGGAGGGGGCTACACCTTC. Protein sequence: CSALGGGYTF.

This clonotype has a handful of counts. V usage is TRBV19 and J usage is TRBJ2-1; unclear D gene. Germline CDR1 and CDR2: LNHDA and SQIVND (reference sequence). CDR3 size: 16 residues. V was cut by 1 base and J by 10 bases, with 20 bases left in between. The CDR3 DNA sequence: TGTGCCAGTAGTATAGGGGGAACCCCACTACATGGCGAGCAGTTCTTC. Translation gives CASSIGGTPLHGEQFF.

Points on this clonotype: With a much larger clone just one base away, this may be a read error. J is TRBJ1-1 and V is TRBV28; no firm D call. The V end lost 5 bases, the J end lost 3 bases, and 13 bases lay between the germline ends. CDR3 length equals 14 residues. Germline V CDR1 and CDR2: MDHEN, SYDVKM. CDR3 DNA: TGTGCCAGCAGTGCGGCCCAGATAGACACTGAAGCTTTCTTT. This gives the protein CASSAAQIDTEAFF.

This clonotype was counted a few times. The rearrangement uses TRBV5-1 and TRBJ1-1, with a possible D match to TRBD1 (5 bases). With 5 bases removed from V and 4 bases from J, the gap between germline ends came to 21 bases. Germline CDR1 and CDR2: SGHRS and YFSETQ. The CDR3 is 16 amino acids. CDR3 region: CASREGSSGGTTEAFF. For the CDR3, the DNA is TGCGCCAGCAGGGAGGGTTCATCTGGGGGAACCACTGAAGCTTTCTTT.

The chain joins TRBV7-7 to TRBJ1-4, with 8 bases aligning to TRBD1. The CDR3 runs 15 residues. The V and J ends lost 3 bases and 7 bases, in that order; junction bases with no gene match: 7. Germline V gene data show CDR1 as SSHAT and CDR2 as FNYEAQ (reference sequence). Here the CDR3 reads CASSLSDRGGEKLFF. The CDR3 DNA sequence: TGTGCCAGCAGCTTGTCAGACAGGGGCGGTGAAAAACTGTTTTTT.

This clonotype has ten or more counts. The gene calls are TRBV10-1 and TRBJ2-1; D remains ambiguous. V was pared by 1 base and J by 8 bases, with 0 bases between. The CDR3 has 10 amino acids. CDR1 and CDR2 (germline): WNHNN, SYGVQD (reference sequence). The CDR3 spells CASSEYEQFF. CDR3 sequence (DNA): TGCGCCAGCAGTGAGTATGAGCAGTTCTTC.

J is TRBJ2-4 and V is TRBV7-2; 7 bases agree with TRBD1. Germline-derived CDR1 and CDR2 are SGHTA and FQGNSA. Trimming took 3 bases from V and 1 from J; bases not matched to a gene: 9. CDR3 length equals 17 residues. The CDR3 nucleotides are TGTGCCAGCAGCTTTTTGGGGAGCAGGGGGGCCAAAAACATTCAGTACTTC. Its translation: CASSFLGSRGAKNIQYF. The variable domain in full, with the rest retrieved from reference TRBV7-2 and TRBJ2-4, is GAGVSQSPSNKVTEKGKDVELRCDPISGHTALYWYRQSLGQGLEFLIYFQGNSAPDKSGLPSDRFSAERTGGSVSTLTIQRTQQEDSAVYLCASSFLGSRGAKNIQYFGAGTRLSVL.

This clonotype was counted at least ten times. The gene calls are TRBV5-1 and TRBJ2-7; D unresolved. The CDR3 consists of 15 residues. The germline CDR1 and CDR2 sequences are SGHRS and YFSETQ. Trimming took 0 bases from V and 1 from J, leaving 11 bases between them. The CDR3 reads CASSLGAGPSYEQYF. The CDR3 nucleotides are TGCGCCAGCAGCTTGGGGGCAGGTCCATCCTACGAGCAGTACTTC.

This clonotype was found a few times. This rearrangement joins TRBV20-1 to TRBJ2-3, with D perhaps given as TRBD1 or TRBD2 (5 bases each). V gave up 3 bases and J gave up 6 bases, with 16 bases separating them. CDR3 length equals 14 residues. Germline V gene lookup returns CDR1 DFQATT and CDR2 SNEGSKA (reference sequence). CDR3 sequence (DNA): TGCAGTGCTAGCACGGCTCCATGGGGGGATACGCAGTATTTT. It codes for CSASTAPWGDTQYF.

This clonotype was counted only a few times. The rearrangement joins TRBV12-5 to TRBJ2-1; D perhaps matches TRBD2 (5 bases). The germline V gene has CDR1 LGHNT and CDR2 FRNRAP. The CDR3 covers 14 residues. V was clipped by 1 base and J by 10 bases, with 14 bases between them. CDR3 sequence: CASGLGGPSAEQFF. The CDR3 coding sequence is TGTGCTAGTGGTTTGGGCGGGCCCTCAGCAGAGCAGTTCTTC.

The rearrangement links TRBV10-2 to TRBJ2-1; 7 bases map to TRBD1. Germline CDR1 is WSHSY and CDR2 is SAAADI. V lost 6 bases and J lost 3; bases outside the gene matches: 8. This CDR3 is 15 amino acids long. CDR3 in amino acids: CASSPGQDVYNEQFF. The CDR3 nucleotides read TGCGCCAGCAGCCCCGGACAGGACGTCTACAATGAGCAGTTCTTC.

The chain combines TRBV29-1 with TRBJ2-5; no firm D call. The CDR3 has 11 residues. The V gene lost 7 bases and the J gene lost 5 bases, with 11 bases spanning the gap. The germline gives CDR1 SQVTM, CDR2 ANQGSEA. The CDR3 is CSDIKAETQYF. CDR3 DNA sequence: TGCAGCGATATAAAGGCGGAGACCCAGTACTTC. The full variable domain, completed using reference TRBV29-1 and TRBJ2-5, is SAVISQKPSRDICQRGTSLTIQCQVDSQVTMMFWYRQQPGQSLTLIATANQGSEATYESGFVIDKFPISRPNLTFSTLTVSNMSPEDSSIYLCSDIKAETQYFGPGTRLLVL.

This chain connects TRBV19 to TRBJ2-1; perhaps TRBD2 as D (5 bases). This CDR3 is 15 amino acids long. Trimming left V 5 bases short and J 8 bases short, with 19 bases between. In germline, CDR1 is LNHDA, CDR2 SQIVND (reference sequence). CDR3 region: CASSHGVVLYDEQFF. The CDR3, as DNA: TGTGCCAGTAGTCACGGGGTCGTATTGTACGATGAGCAGTTCTTC.

The chain links TRBV20-1 to TRBJ2-7, with 8 bases fitting TRBD2. The CDR3 sequence is 15 residues long. V lost 3 bases, J lost 7 bases, and 14 bases stayed unmatched. Germline loops: CDR1 DFQATT, CDR2 SNEGSKA (reference sequence). DNA of the CDR3: TGCAGTGCTAGTAGCGGGGCAGCCTCCTACAATGAGCAGTACTTC. This translates into CSASSGAASYNEQYF.

In its sample, this clonotype was seen once. The J gene is TRBJ1-5, the V gene TRBV6-1; TRBD1 aligns across 7 bases. V lost 6 bases, J lost 1 base, and 12 bases stayed unmatched. The CDR3 sequence is 17 residues long. Germline-derived CDR1 and CDR2 are MNHNS and SASEGT. In DNA, the CDR3 is TGTGCCAGCAGACCTAACCCCGGGACAGCCAGCAATCAGCCCCAGCATTTT. This codes for CASRPNPGTASNQPQHF.

This chain links TRBV10-3 with TRBJ1-4; TRBD1 is a possible D gene (6 bases). The CDR3 has 15 amino acids. CDR1 is ENHRY, CDR2 SYGVKD, per germline. Trimming shortened V by 0 bases and J by 7 bases, and 12 bases separated the two germline ends. This CDR3 reads CAISESGRDTEKLFF. In nucleotides, the CDR3 is TGTGCCATCAGTGAGTCGGGACGGGACACTGAAAAACTGTTTTTT.

With respect to this clonotype: With a much larger clone just one base away, this may be a read error. The V gene is TRBV7-7, the J gene TRBJ2-4, with 9 positions matching TRBD2. The CDR3 is made up of 16 amino acids. Trimming cost V 5 bases and J 13 bases; bases outside gene matches: 18. Germline V gene data show CDR1 as SSHAT and CDR2 as FNYEAQ (reference sequence). This chain's CDR3 is CASSPISGGKNNEQYF. CDR3 in DNA: TGTGCCAGCAGCCCCATTAGCGGGGGCAAAAACAATGAGCAGTACTTC.

The chain joins TRBV30 to TRBJ1-2; 8 positions match TRBD1. J was trimmed by 4 bases and V by 3 bases; bases with no gene match: 7. The CDR3 is 14 amino acids. Per the germline V gene, CDR1 is GTSNPN and CDR2 is SVGIG (reference sequence). This chain's CDR3 is CAWSWTGNSYGYTF. The DNA of the CDR3 is TGTGCCTGGAGCTGGACAGGGAATTCCTATGGCTACACCTTC.

This clonotype was observed a single time. The chain recombines TRBV5-1 with TRBJ2-7, with a possible D match to TRBD2 (5 bases). V gave up 0 bases and J gave up 7 bases, with 17 bases separating them. CDR1 is SGHRS and CDR2 is YFSETQ in the germline V gene. This CDR3 has 15 residues. The CDR3 protein is CASSLERESYNEQYF. CDR3 nucleotides: TGCGCCAGCAGCTTGGAGAGGGAATCCTACAATGAGCAGTACTTC.

There are many counts of this clonotype. The chain uses TRBV18 and TRBJ2-7; D is unclear. Germline V gene lookup returns CDR1 KGHSH and CDR2 LQKENI. The length of the CDR3 is 13 residues. Trimming pared 3 bases from V and 4 bases from J, leaving 10 bases between. The CDR3 is CASSPSIFYEQYF. CDR3 bases: TGTGCCAGCTCACCCTCGATATTTTACGAGCAGTACTTC. Full variable domain (rest looked up from reference TRBV18 and TRBJ2-7): NAGVMQNPRHLVRRRGQEARLRCSPMKGHSHVYWYRQLPEEGLKFMVYLQKENIIDESGMPKERFSAEFPKEGPSILRIQQVVRGDSAAYFCASSPSIFYEQYFGPGTRLTVT.

This chain connects TRBV3-1 to TRBJ2-3; 7 bases agree with TRBD2. Germline lookup yields CDR1 LGHDT and CDR2 YNNKEL (reference sequence). The CDR3 is 14 residues long. The V gene end was trimmed by 3 bases and the J gene end by 8 bases; junction bases not matched to a gene: 8. As DNA, the CDR3 is TGTGCCAGCAGCCACGGGACGGGGGGTGGTACGCAGTATTTT. Its protein product is CASSHGTGGGTQYF.

This clonotype was picked up a small number of times. The J gene is TRBJ2-5, the V gene TRBV20-1, with D unresolved. Germline V gives CDR1 DFQATT, CDR2 SNEGSKA (reference sequence). The CDR3 runs to 13 residues. V lost 6 bases, J lost 3 bases, and 14 bases lay in between. The CDR3 region is CSAVDTIKETQYF. In DNA form, the CDR3 reads TGCAGTGCGGTTGACACCATAAAAGAGACCCAGTACTTC.